This note documents a single T cell receptor (beta chain) sequence. CDR1 and CDR2 (germline): SGHRS, YFSETQ. V was pared by 3 bases and J by 8 bases, with 7 bases of the junction left unmatched. The CDR3 runs to 13 residues. The data stem from a study of blood T cell repertoires in COVID-19. Study in general: Samples representing acute and convalescent COVID-19 were sourced from the United States, Italy and Spain. The cDNA or gDNA used as material had been derived from T cells, B-cell-depleted T cells, or PBMCs.

The authors' processing: For nucleated cells, counts were estimated from reference gene primer amplification. Here immunoSEQ multiplex PCR was the method, and the copy in TCRdb shows in-frame clones only, minus some. V and J calls and clone size are given by that table; D and trimming were obtained from the DNA. The table shows fewer than 200,000 clones, with around 85% occurring only once. The specimen sequenced was peripheral blood. This TCR came from a man in his 60s who had recovered from COVID-19. The chain uses TRBV5-1 and TRBJ1-2; 7 bases map to TRBD1. In DNA, the CDR3 is TGCGCCAGCAGCTGGCAGGGGGGCAGAGGCTACACCTTC. The encoded protein is CASSWQGGRGYTF.